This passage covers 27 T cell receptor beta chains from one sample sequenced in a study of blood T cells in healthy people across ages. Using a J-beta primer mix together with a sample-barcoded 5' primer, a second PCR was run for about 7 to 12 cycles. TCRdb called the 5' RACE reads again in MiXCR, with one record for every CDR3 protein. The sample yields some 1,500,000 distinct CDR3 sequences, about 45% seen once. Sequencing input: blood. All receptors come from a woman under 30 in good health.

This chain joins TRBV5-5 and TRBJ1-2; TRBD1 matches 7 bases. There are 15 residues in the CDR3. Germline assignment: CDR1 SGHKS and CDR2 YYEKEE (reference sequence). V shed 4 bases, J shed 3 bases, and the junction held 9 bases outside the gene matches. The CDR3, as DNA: TGTGCCAGCAGCCCGTCAGGGACAGTCTACTATGGCTACACCTTC. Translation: CASSPSGTVYYGYTF.

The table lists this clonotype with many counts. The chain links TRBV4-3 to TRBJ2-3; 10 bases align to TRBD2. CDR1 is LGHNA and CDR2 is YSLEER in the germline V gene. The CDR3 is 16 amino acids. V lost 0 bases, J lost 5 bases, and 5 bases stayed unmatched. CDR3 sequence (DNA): TGCGCCAGCAGCCAAGATATCCAGCGGGAGGGAGATACGCAGTATTTT. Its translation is CASSQDIQREGDTQYF.

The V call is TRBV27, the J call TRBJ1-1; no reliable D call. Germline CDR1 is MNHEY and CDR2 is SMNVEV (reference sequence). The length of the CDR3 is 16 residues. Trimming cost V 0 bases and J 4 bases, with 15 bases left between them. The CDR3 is CASSLSKAGVSTEAFF. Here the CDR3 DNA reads TGTGCCAGCAGTTTATCGAAAGCTGGGGTGAGCACTGAAGCTTTCTTT.

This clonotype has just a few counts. CDR3 DNA: TGTGCCAGCAGCAACCGGGACAGAAGCACAGATACGCAGTATTTT. Its translation is CASSNRDRSTDTQYF. This rearrangement joins TRBV7-9 to TRBJ2-3, with 7 positions matching TRBD1. V lost 5 bases and J lost 0; bases outside the gene matches: 5. This CDR3 has 15 amino acids. Germline V gene sequence: CDR1 SEHNR, CDR2 FQNEAQ (reference sequence).

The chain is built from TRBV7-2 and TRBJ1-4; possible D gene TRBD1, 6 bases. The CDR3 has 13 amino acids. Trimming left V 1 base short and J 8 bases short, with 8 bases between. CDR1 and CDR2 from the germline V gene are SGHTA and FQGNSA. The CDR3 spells CASSLGQVEKLFF. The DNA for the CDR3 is TGTGCCAGCAGCTTAGGACAGGTCGAAAAACTGTTTTTT. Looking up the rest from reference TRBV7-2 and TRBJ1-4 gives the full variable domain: GAGVSQSPSNKVTEKGKDVELRCDPISGHTALYWYRQSLGQGLEFLIYFQGNSAPDKSGLPSDRFSAERTGGSVSTLTIQRTQQEDSAVYLCASSLGQVEKLFFGSGTQLSVL.

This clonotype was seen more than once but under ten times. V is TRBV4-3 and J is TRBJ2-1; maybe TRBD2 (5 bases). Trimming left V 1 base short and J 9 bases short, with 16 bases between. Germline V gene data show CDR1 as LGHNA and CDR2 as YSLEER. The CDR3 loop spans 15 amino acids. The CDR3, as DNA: TGCGCCAGCAGCCAAGCTAGCAGCCCGTTCACTGAGCAGTTCTTC. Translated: CASSQASSPFTEQFF.

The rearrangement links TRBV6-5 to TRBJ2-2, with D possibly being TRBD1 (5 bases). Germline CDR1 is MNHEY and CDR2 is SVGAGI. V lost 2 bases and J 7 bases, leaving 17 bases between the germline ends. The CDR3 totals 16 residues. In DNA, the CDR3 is TGTGCCAGCAGTTACGGGCGACAGCGCCGGATCGGGGAGCTGTTTTTT. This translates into CASSYGRQRRIGELFF.

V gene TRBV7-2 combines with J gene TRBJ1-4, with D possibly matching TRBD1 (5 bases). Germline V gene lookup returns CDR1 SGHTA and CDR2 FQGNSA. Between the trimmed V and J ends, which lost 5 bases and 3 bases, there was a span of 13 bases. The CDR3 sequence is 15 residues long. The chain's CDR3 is CASSTGALSNEKLFF. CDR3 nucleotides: TGTGCCAGCAGCACCGGGGCCCTCTCTAATGAAAAACTGTTTTTT.

The CDR3 region has the DNA TGTGCCAGCAGCGTAGGGACAGTCCAAGAGACCCAGTACTTC. Amino acid sequence: CASSVGTVQETQYF. The rearrangement joins TRBV9 to TRBJ2-5; a weak D match, TRBD1 (6 bases). The V gene lost 0 bases and the J gene lost 1 base, with 7 bases spanning the gap. This CDR3 has 14 amino acids. Germline CDR1 SGDLS, CDR2 YYNGEE.

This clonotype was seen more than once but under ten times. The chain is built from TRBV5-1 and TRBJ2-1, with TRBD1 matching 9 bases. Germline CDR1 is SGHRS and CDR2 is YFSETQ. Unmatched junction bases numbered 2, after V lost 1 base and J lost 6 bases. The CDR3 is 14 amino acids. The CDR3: CASSLWDRVNEQFF. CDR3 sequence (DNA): TGCGCCAGCAGCTTGTGGGACAGGGTCAATGAGCAGTTCTTC.

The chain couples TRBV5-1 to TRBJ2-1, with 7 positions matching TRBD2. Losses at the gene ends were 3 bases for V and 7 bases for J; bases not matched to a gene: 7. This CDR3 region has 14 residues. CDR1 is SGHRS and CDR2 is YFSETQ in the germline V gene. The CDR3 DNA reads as TGCGCCAGCAGCTCAACCGGGACTATGAATGAGCAGTTCTTC. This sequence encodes CASSSTGTMNEQFF.

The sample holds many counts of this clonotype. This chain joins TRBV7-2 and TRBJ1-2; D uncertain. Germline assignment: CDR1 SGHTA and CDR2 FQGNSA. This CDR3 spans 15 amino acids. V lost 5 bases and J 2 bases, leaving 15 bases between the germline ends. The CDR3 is CASSGRVQSNYGYTF. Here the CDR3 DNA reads TGTGCCAGCAGCGGTAGGGTGCAAAGCAACTATGGCTACACCTTC.

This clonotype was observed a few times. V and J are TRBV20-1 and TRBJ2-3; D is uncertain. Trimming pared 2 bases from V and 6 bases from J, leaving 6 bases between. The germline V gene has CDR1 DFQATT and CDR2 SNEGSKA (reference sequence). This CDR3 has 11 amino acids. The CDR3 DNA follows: TGCAGTGCTAGAAGCTGGGATACGCAGTATTTT. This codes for CSARSWDTQYF.

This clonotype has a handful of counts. CDR3 nucleotide sequence: TGCAGTGCTTCCTGGAGACAGGGGTTCTACGAGCAGTACTTC. Its translation: CSASWRQGFYEQYF. The rearrangement joins TRBV20-1 to TRBJ2-7; 8 bases fit TRBD1. Germline loops: CDR1 DFQATT, CDR2 SNEGSKA (reference sequence). V was clipped by 5 bases and J by 3 bases; unmatched bases: 9. The CDR3 is 14 amino acids.

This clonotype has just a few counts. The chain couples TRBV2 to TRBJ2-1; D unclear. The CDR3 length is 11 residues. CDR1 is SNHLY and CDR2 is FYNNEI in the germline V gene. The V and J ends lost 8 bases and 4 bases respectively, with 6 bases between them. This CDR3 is CASAIYNEQFF. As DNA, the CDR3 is TGTGCCAGCGCTATTTACAATGAGCAGTTCTTC.

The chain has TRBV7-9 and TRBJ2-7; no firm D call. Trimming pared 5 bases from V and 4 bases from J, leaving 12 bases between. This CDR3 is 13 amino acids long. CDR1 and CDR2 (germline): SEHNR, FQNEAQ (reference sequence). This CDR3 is CASSPDALYEQYF. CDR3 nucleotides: TGTGCCAGCAGCCCAGACGCTTTGTACGAGCAGTACTTC.

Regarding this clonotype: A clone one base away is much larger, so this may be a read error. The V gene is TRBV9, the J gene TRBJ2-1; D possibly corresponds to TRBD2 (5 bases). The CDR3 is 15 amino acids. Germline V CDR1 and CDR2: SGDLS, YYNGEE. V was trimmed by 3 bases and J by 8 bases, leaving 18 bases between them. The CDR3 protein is CASSAMTNGNHEQFF. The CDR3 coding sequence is TGTGCCAGCAGCGCTATGACTAACGGGAACCATGAGCAGTTCTTC.

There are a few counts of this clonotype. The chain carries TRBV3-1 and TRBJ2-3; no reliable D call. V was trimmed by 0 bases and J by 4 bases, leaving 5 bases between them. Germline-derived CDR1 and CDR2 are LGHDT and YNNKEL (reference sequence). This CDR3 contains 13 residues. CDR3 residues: CASSQDFADTQYF. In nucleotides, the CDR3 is TGTGCCAGCAGCCAAGATTTTGCAGATACGCAGTATTTT.

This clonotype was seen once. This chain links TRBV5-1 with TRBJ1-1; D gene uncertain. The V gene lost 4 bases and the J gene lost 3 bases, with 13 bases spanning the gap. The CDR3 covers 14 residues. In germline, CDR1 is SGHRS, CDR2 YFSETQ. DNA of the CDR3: TGCGCCAGCAGCACCTGGACTTCCGACACTGAAGCTTTCTTT. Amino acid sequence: CASSTWTSDTEAFF.

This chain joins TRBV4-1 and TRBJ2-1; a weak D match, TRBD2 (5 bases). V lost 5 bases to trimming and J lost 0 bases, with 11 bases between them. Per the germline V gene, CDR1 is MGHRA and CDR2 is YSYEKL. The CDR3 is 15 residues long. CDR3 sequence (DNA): TGCGCCAGCAGCGTAACTAGGAGCTCCTACAATGAGCAGTTCTTC. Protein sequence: CASSVTRSSYNEQFF.

For the CDR3, the DNA is TGTGCCAGCAGCTCGATGGGACTAGCGGGAGGTATTTCCCACAATGAGCAGTTCTTC. Translated, it gives CASSSMGLAGGISHNEQFF. The chain has TRBV7-2 and TRBJ2-1; TRBD2 agrees at 15 bases. The germline V gene encodes CDR1 SGHTA and CDR2 FQGNSA. This CDR3 region has 19 residues. The trim removed 4 bases at V and 5 bases at J, leaving 12 bases unmatched.

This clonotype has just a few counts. CDR3 DNA sequence: TGCGCCAGCAGCTTACTCGGCAACAATGAGCAGTTCTTC. Amino acids: CASSLLGNNEQFF. The rearrangement links TRBV5-1 to TRBJ2-1; D gene unclear. Trimming stripped 2 bases from V and 5 bases from J, with 8 bases between. The CDR3 extends over 13 amino acids. CDR1 SGHRS and CDR2 YFSETQ come from the germline V gene.

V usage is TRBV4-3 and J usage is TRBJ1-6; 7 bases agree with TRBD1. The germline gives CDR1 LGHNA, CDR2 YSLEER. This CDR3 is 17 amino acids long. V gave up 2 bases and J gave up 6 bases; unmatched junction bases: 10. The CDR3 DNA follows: TGCGCCAGCAGCCAAAGGGGGCCGGGACAGTCTAATTCACCCCTCCACTTT. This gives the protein CASSQRGPGQSNSPLHF.

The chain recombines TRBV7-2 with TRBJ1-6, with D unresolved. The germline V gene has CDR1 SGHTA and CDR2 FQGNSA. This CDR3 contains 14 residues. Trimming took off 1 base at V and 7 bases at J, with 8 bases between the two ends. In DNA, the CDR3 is TGTGCCAGCAGCTTAGACGGCAGGAATTCACCCCTCCACTTT. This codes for CASSLDGRNSPLHF.

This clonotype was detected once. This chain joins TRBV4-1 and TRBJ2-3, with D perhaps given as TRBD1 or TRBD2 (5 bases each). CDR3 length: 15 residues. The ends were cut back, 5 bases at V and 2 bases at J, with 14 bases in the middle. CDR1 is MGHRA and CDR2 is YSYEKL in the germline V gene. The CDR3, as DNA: TGCGCCAGCAGCGGCCAGAGGGGCGCCACAGATACGCAGTATTTT. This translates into CASSGQRGATDTQYF.

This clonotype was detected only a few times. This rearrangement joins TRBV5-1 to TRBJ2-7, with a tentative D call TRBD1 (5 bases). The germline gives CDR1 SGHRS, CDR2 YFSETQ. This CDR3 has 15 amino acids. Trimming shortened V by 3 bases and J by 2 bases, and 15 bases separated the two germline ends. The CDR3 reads CASSSRTLPPYEQYF. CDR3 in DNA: TGCGCCAGCAGCTCGCGGACACTTCCTCCCTACGAGCAGTACTTC.

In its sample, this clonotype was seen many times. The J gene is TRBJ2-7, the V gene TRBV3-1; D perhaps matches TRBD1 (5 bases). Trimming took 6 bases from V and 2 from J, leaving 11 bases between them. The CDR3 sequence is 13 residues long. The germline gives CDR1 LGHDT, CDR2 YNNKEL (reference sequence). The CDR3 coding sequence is TGTGCCAGCAGTCAGGGTACAACCTACGAGCAGTACTTC. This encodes CASSQGTTYEQYF.